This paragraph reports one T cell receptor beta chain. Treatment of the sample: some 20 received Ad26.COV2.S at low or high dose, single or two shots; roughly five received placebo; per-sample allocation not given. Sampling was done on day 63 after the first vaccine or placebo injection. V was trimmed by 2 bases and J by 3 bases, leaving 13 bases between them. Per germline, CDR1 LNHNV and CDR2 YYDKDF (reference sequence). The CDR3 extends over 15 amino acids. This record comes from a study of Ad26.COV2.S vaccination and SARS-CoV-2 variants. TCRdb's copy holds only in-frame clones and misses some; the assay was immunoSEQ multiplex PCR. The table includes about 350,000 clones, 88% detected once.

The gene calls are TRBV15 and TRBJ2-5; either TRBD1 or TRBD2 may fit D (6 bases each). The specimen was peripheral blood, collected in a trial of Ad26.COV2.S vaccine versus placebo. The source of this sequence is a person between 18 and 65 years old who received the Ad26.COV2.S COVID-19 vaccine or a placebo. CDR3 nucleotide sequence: TGTGCCACCAGCAGAAGGGGGACTGCAGAAGAGACCCAGTACTTC. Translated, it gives CATSRRGTAEETQYF.